The source of this TCR beta chain is a study of T-cell reconstitution after alpha-beta-depleted transplantation in children. Unique molecular identifiers were built into the TCRbeta library. TCRdb redid the calling of the PCR reads with MiXCR, one entry per CDR3 protein. This repertoire shows tens of thousands of distinct CDR3 sequences, approximately 43% found once; its top ten account for roughly 98%. The CDR3 runs 13 residues. Trimming pared 3 bases from V and 7 bases from J, leaving 10 bases between. Germline CDR1 reads SGHVS; CDR2 reads FNYEAQ. The material was PBMCs, mostly from graft donor cells, obtained 360 days after TCRalphabeta/CD19-depleted stem cell transplant. The sequence was obtained from a male patient younger than 18 who had a stem cell transplant for acute lymphoblastic leukemia, so the T cells may come from the graft donor. The rearrangement joins TRBV7-6 to TRBJ2-1; no clear D. The CDR3 DNA is TGTGCCAGCAGCTTCGGCGGTTTAAATGAGCAGTTCTTC. Its protein is CASSFGGLNEQFF.